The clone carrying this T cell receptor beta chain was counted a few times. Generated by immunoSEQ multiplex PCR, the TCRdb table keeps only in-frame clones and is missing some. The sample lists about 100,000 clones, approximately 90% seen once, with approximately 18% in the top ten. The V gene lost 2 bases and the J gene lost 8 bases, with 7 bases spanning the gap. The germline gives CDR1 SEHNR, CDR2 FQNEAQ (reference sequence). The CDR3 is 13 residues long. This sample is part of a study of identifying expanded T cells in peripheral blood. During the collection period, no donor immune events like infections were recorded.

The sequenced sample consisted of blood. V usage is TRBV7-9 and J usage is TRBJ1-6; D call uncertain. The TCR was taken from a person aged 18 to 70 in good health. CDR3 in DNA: TGTGCCAGCAGCTTATTAACGGATTCACCCCTCCACTTT. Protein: CASSLLTDSPLHF.